One sample yielded the 6 T cell receptor beta chains listed below, sequenced in a study of blood T cell repertoires in COVID-19. Assay: immunoSEQ multiplex PCR; the TCRdb copy retains only in-frame clones and omits some. Of 200,000 or so clones listed, 84% are singletons. The specimen sequenced was peripheral blood. All receptors derive from a woman between 65 and 79 years old with active or convalescent COVID-19.

This clone was seen only a few times. The J gene is TRBJ2-5, the V gene TRBV6-5; D unresolved. V dropped 8 bases and J dropped 2 bases, with 18 bases sitting between them. This CDR3 has 15 residues. Germline CDR1 and CDR2: MNHEY and SVGAGI. CDR3 region: CASSNLGRPQETQYF. In nucleotides, the CDR3 is TGTGCCAGCTCAAACCTGGGCAGACCTCAAGAGACCCAGTACTTC.

The CDR3 bases are TGTGCCAGCAGCTTAGATCCGGGCTATGGCTACACCTTC. This translates into CASSLDPGYGYTF. J is TRBJ1-2 and V is TRBV11-2; the D is unclear. This CDR3 is 13 amino acids long. V dropped 0 bases and J dropped 4 bases, with 6 bases sitting between them. Germline-derived CDR1 and CDR2 are SGHAT and FQNNGV.

V and J are TRBV7-9 and TRBJ1-6; D gene ambiguous. Germline V gene sequence: CDR1 SEHNR, CDR2 FQNEAQ (reference sequence). This CDR3 region has 13 residues. Trimming removed 7 bases from V and 8 bases from J, with 12 bases in between. CDR3: CASTEGGYSPLHF. CDR3 sequence (DNA): TGTGCCAGCACTGAGGGCGGATATTCACCCCTCCACTTT.

The J gene is TRBJ2-2, the V gene TRBV7-9; 9 bases are shared with TRBD2. The germline CDR1 and CDR2 sequences are SEHNR and FQNEAQ (reference sequence). CDR3 length: 17 amino acids. The ends lost 0 bases at V and 4 bases at J; junction bases unmatched: 6. The CDR3 loop is CASSLAGLAGSTGELFF. In DNA, the CDR3 is TGTGCCAGCAGCTTAGCGGGGCTAGCGGGAAGCACCGGGGAGCTGTTTTTT.

The V gene is TRBV11-2, the J gene TRBJ1-3, with 9 bases aligning to TRBD1. The germline V gene encodes CDR1 SGHAT and CDR2 FQNNGV. The CDR3 has 17 amino acids. With V trimmed by 6 bases and J by 0 bases, 9 bases remained unmatched. The CDR3 is CASSRKGQGVSGNTIYF. As DNA, the CDR3 is TGTGCCAGCAGTCGTAAGGGACAGGGAGTCTCTGGAAACACCATATATTTT.

The J gene is TRBJ1-2, the V gene TRBV7-8; no firm D call. V lost 5 bases and J lost 0, with 19 bases in between. Germline V gives CDR1 SGHVS, CDR2 FQNEAQ. CDR3 size: 17 residues. CDR3 nucleotide sequence: TGTGCCAGCAGCCCCCGCGTTTGGAGCAATTCTAACTATGGCTACACCTTC. Its protein is CASSPRVWSNSNYGYTF.